Here is one T cell receptor (beta chain) with its context. This table comes from immunoSEQ multiplex PCR, and its TCRdb copy is limited to in-frame clones, with some not included. The sample lists 180,000 or so clones; 65% to 85% were seen once. This specimen belongs to a study of blood T cell repertoires in COVID-19. Overall study: PBMCs, B-cell-depleted T cells, or T cells provided the cDNA or gDNA that made up the material.

This CDR3 is built from 15 residues. V was pared by 2 bases and J by 3 bases, with 13 bases between. Germline V lookup: CDR1 MNHNS, CDR2 SASEGT. The material sequenced was peripheral blood. This sequence originates from a woman between 35 and 50 years old with COVID-19, enrolled during active disease. V gene TRBV6-1 combines with J gene TRBJ1-1; maybe TRBD1 (6 bases). The CDR3 DNA reads as TGTGCCAGCAGTGAATTTACAGGGCGGTACACTGAAGCTTTCTTT. Translation: CASSEFTGRYTEAFF.